The text below deals with one T cell receptor beta chain. The data originate from a study of long-term antiretroviral therapy in people with HIV. The authors ran the immunoSEQ assay, v3.0, at survey level. Profiled with immunoSEQ multiplex PCR; TCRdb holds only in-frame clones, not every one. The sample consists of around 20,000 clones, around 84% of them appearing once. CDR1 and CDR2 from the germline V gene are SGHAT and FQNNGV. CDR3 length: 12 amino acids. V lost 5 bases to trimming and J lost 6 bases, with 10 bases between them. This clonotype originated in a man aged 18 to 30 with HIV. This sample comprised unsorted PBMCs, obtained 0.9 years after starting antiretroviral therapy. The chain recombines TRBV11-2 with TRBJ1-1, with D unclear. CDR3 protein: CASSQITAEAFF. The CDR3 DNA reads TGTGCCAGCAGCCAAATCACCGCTGAAGCTTTCTTT.